Each of the 8 T cell receptor beta chains below was sequenced from the same sample in a study of shared clonotypes between healthy human individuals. Here immunoSEQ multiplex PCR was the method, and the copy in TCRdb shows in-frame clones only, minus some. The top ten hold roughly 0.13% of the sample, which has some 2,400,000 clones, approximately 94% seen once. What was sequenced was naive CD4+ T cells sorted from blood. Subset of the sample: CD45RA+ positively selected. The receptors were sampled from a man in his late teens or twenties in good health.

The chain combines TRBV5-4 with TRBJ1-3; no clear D. The germline V gene encodes CDR1 SGHNT and CDR2 YYREEE (reference sequence). V shed 0 bases and J shed 4 bases, with 11 bases lying between them. The CDR3 is made up of 15 amino acids. The CDR3 bases are TGTGCCAGCAGCTTGGCCCAAGGGAAAGGAAACACCATATATTTT. Amino acid sequence: CASSLAQGKGNTIYF. The whole variable domain, remainder taken from reference TRBV5-4 and TRBJ1-3, is ETGVTQSPTHLIKTRGQQVTLRCSSQSGHNTVSWYQQALGQGPQFIFQYYREEENGRGNFPPRFSGLQFPNYSSELNVNALELDDSALYLCASSLAQGKGNTIYFGEGSWLTVV.

The rearrangement joins TRBV28 to TRBJ1-2; D ambiguous. V was cut by 6 bases and J by 0 bases, with 11 bases left in between. Germline CDR1 reads MDHEN; CDR2 reads SYDVKM. The CDR3 spans 14 residues. This CDR3 is CASSRGSANYGYTF. The DNA of the CDR3 is TGTGCCAGCAGCCGAGGGTCGGCTAACTATGGCTACACCTTC.

The chain carries TRBV5-1 and TRBJ1-1; D not resolved. Trimming removed 3 bases at V and 3 bases at J, with 15 bases between. The CDR3 runs 15 residues. The germline gives CDR1 SGHRS, CDR2 YFSETQ. This chain's CDR3 is CASSWLPGDHTEAFF. The CDR3 bases are TGCGCCAGCAGCTGGCTACCGGGAGATCACACTGAAGCTTTCTTT.

This chain connects TRBV10-1 to TRBJ2-1, with unresolved D. V lost 8 bases to trimming and J lost 1 base, with 6 bases between them. The CDR3 covers 12 residues. Looked up from germline, CDR1 is WNHNN and CDR2 is SYGVQD (reference sequence). CDR3 loop: CASWASYNEQFF. DNA for the CDR3: TGCGCCAGCTGGGCTTCCTACAATGAGCAGTTCTTC.

V is TRBV11-2 and J is TRBJ2-5; 9 bases are shared with TRBD1. The germline V gene has CDR1 SGHAT and CDR2 FQNNGV. The CDR3 runs to 14 residues. V was clipped by 6 bases and J by 4 bases; unmatched bases: 6. The CDR3 DNA follows: TGTGCCAGCAGAACAACAGGGGGCCTAGAGACCCAGTACTTC. This gives the protein CASRTTGGLETQYF.

J is TRBJ2-7 and V is TRBV13; no definite D call. The CDR3 covers 14 residues. CDR1 and CDR2 (germline): PRHDT, FYEKMQ (reference sequence). Trimming took 2 bases from V and 4 from J, leaving 12 bases between them. The CDR3 nucleotides are TGTGCCAGCAGCTTACGGTATAAGGGATACGAGCAGTACTTC. Protein: CASSLRYKGYEQYF.

This clone has just a few counts. The rearrangement links TRBV28 to TRBJ2-7, with D hard to call. The CDR3 loop spans 14 amino acids. The germline gives CDR1 MDHEN, CDR2 SYDVKM. V shed 3 bases and J shed 3 bases, with 12 bases lying between them. Here the CDR3 reads CASSFRRPVYEQYF. The CDR3 DNA reads TGTGCCAGCAGTTTCCGACGGCCCGTCTACGAGCAGTACTTC.

The rearrangement uses TRBV5-4 and TRBJ2-3; the D call may be TRBD1 or TRBD2 (6 bases each). Trimming stripped 1 base from V and 0 bases from J, with 15 bases between. The CDR3 is 17 amino acids. Germline CDR1 SGHNT, CDR2 YYREEE (reference sequence). The CDR3 DNA follows: TGTGCCAGCAGCTTGAGGGGGTCCGGGACTAGCACAGATACGCAGTATTTT. Translated: CASSLRGSGTSTDTQYF.